The clone carrying this T cell receptor beta chain was seen repeatedly, ten times or more. Antigen unknown. This sample was taken from a study of Graves' ophthalmopathy and Graves' hyperthyroidism. Study-level findings and limits: Both a 70.59% sensitivity and a 72.22% specificity characterized the model's predictions of ophthalmopathy progression.

As the template, RNA transcripts were used to amplify TCR beta CDR3 regions. Second-round multiplex PCR followed a first-round RT-PCR using HTBI primers. TCRdb used MiXCR to reprocess the multiplex PCR reads, holding one entry per CDR3 protein. The sample contains 300,000 to 350,000 distinct CDR3 sequences, about 17% of which appear only once. V was shortened by 7 bases and J by 2 bases, with 11 bases between the two germline ends. This CDR3 is 14 amino acids long. CDR1 MNHEY and CDR2 SVGEGT come from the germline V gene. The chain joins TRBV6-2 or TRBV6-3 to TRBJ2-2, with D possibly being TRBD2 (5 bases). The source material was peripheral blood. The clonotype was recovered from an adult man with Graves' ophthalmopathy. The CDR3 region has the DNA TGTGCCAGCATCTGGACTCCAAACACCGGGGAGCTGTTTTTT. Encoded protein: CASIWTPNTGELFF.